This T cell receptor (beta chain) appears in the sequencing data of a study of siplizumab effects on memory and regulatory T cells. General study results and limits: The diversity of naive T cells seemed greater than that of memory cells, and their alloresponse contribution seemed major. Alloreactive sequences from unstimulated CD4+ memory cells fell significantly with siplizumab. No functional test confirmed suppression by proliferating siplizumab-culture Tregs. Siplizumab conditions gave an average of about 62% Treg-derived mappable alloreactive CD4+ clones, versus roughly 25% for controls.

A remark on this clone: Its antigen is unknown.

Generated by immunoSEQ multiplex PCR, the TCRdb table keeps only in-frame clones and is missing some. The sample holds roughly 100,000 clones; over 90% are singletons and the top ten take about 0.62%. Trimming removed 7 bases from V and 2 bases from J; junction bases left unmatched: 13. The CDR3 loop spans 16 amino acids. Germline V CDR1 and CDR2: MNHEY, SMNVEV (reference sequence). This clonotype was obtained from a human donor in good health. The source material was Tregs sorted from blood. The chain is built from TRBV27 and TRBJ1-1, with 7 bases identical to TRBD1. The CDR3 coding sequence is TGTGCCAGCAATAATAATGGCGGGACAGTAAACACTGAAGCTTTCTTT. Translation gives CASNNNGGTVNTEAFF.